These T cell receptor beta chains were read from a single sample in a study of shared clonotypes between healthy human individuals. Assay used: immunoSEQ multiplex PCR; TCRdb lists only in-frame clones, some missing. The table has about 380,000 clones, about 97% seen once. Material: memory CD8+ T cells sorted from blood. Source of these receptors: a man under 40 in good health. Both conserved end residues are part of each CDR3. D genes are given only for firm matches. Expanded clones are given a class, and other clones once, few, many or no size at all.

cdr3_length: 15
d_call: -
v_call: TRBV27
clone_size: -
j_call: TRBJ1-3
cdr3_aa: CASSFSGASGNTIYF
cdr3_nt: TGTGCCAGCAGTTTTTCAGGGGCCAGTGGAAACACCATATATTTT

cdr3_length: 14
d_call: TRBD1
v_call: TRBV5-4
clone_size: -
j_call: TRBJ1-1
cdr3_aa: CASSSEDRADKAFF
cdr3_nt: TGTGCCAGCAGCTCAGAGGACAGGGCGGATAAAGCTTTCTTT

cdr3_length: 15
d_call: TRBD2
v_call: TRBV19
clone_size: once
j_call: TRBJ2-7
cdr3_aa: CASSIVASGSYEQYF
cdr3_nt: TGTGCCAGTAGTATAGTGGCTAGCGGATCCTACGAGCAGTACTTC

cdr3_length: 18
d_call: TRBD1
v_call: TRBV10-3
clone_size: -
j_call: TRBJ2-2
cdr3_aa: CAISGARDREPNTGELFF
cdr3_nt: TGTGCCATCAGTGGGGCCAGGGACAGGGAGCCGAACACCGGGGAGCTGTTTTTT

cdr3_length: 16
d_call: -
v_call: TRBV9
clone_size: -
j_call: TRBJ2-6
cdr3_aa: CASSKGGPSGANVLTF
cdr3_nt: TGTGCCAGCAGTAAAGGTGGACCCTCTGGGGCCAACGTCCTGACTTTC

cdr3_length: 15
d_call: -
v_call: TRBV25-1
clone_size: -
j_call: TRBJ2-7
cdr3_aa: CASSELMQGGYEQYF
cdr3_nt: TGTGCCAGCAGTGAATTAATGCAGGGTGGCTACGAGCAGTACTTC

cdr3_length: 15
d_call: -
v_call: TRBV5-1
clone_size: -
j_call: TRBJ2-5
cdr3_aa: CASSPILGLQETQYF
cdr3_nt: TGCGCCAGCAGCCCAATCTTGGGCCTCCAAGAGACCCAGTACTTC

cdr3_length: 11
d_call: -
v_call: TRBV30
clone_size: -
j_call: TRBJ2-3
cdr3_aa: CAWTQSDTQYF
cdr3_nt: TGTGCCTGGACCCAGTCAGATACGCAGTATTTT

cdr3_length: 16
d_call: -
v_call: TRBV6-5
clone_size: -
j_call: TRBJ1-3
cdr3_aa: CASSYERQPSGNTIYF
cdr3_nt: TGTGCCAGCAGTTACGAGAGACAGCCCTCTGGAAACACCATATATTTT

cdr3_length: 15
d_call: TRBD1
v_call: TRBV28
clone_size: -
j_call: TRBJ2-2
cdr3_aa: CASSSPQGATGELFF
cdr3_nt: TGTGCCAGCAGTTCGCCGCAGGGGGCTACCGGGGAGCTGTTTTTT

cdr3_length: 13
d_call: -
v_call: TRBV9
clone_size: -
j_call: TRBJ2-3
cdr3_aa: CASSGRLGGTQYF
cdr3_nt: TGTGCCAGCAGCGGCCGACTAGGGGGCACGCAGTATTTT

cdr3_length: 12
d_call: -
v_call: TRBV6-6
clone_size: once
j_call: TRBJ1-1
cdr3_aa: CASSLGPTEAFF
cdr3_nt: TGTGCCAGCAGCCTCGGACCGACCGAAGCTTTCTTT

cdr3_length: 16
d_call: -
v_call: TRBV5-5
clone_size: -
j_call: TRBJ2-1
cdr3_aa: CASSFPEGGVDNEQFF
cdr3_nt: TGTGCCAGCAGCTTCCCGGAGGGGGGGGTGGACAATGAGCAGTTCTTC

cdr3_length: 13
d_call: -
v_call: TRBV30
clone_size: -
j_call: TRBJ2-5
cdr3_aa: CAWSEGPGETQYF
cdr3_nt: TGTGCCTGGAGTGAGGGGCCAGGCGAGACCCAGTACTTC

cdr3_length: 19
d_call: -
v_call: TRBV27
clone_size: -
j_call: TRBJ2-7
cdr3_aa: CASSLKWGAGMVSGYEQYF
cdr3_nt: TGTGCCAGCAGTTTAAAATGGGGGGCAGGGATGGTCTCGGGGTACGAGCAGTACTTC

cdr3_length: 17
d_call: -
v_call: TRBV5-4
clone_size: -
j_call: TRBJ1-6
cdr3_aa: CASSLRQGSSYNSPLHF
cdr3_nt: TGTGCCAGCAGCTTGCGGCAGGGCAGCTCCTATAATTCACCCCTCCACTTT

cdr3_length: 13
d_call: -
v_call: TRBV19
clone_size: -
j_call: TRBJ2-2
cdr3_aa: CASKGTNTGELFF
cdr3_nt: TGTGCCAGTAAGGGCACCAACACCGGGGAGCTGTTTTTT

cdr3_length: 15
d_call: TRBD2
v_call: TRBV6-1
clone_size: -
j_call: TRBJ2-3
cdr3_aa: CASRDSGRVTDTQYF
cdr3_nt: TGTGCCAGCAGAGACAGCGGGAGGGTCACAGATACGCAGTATTTT

cdr3_length: 15
d_call: TRBD2
v_call: TRBV7-2
clone_size: -
j_call: TRBJ2-1
cdr3_aa: CASSLVGTSGNEQFF
cdr3_nt: TGTGCCAGCAGCTTAGTGGGGACTAGCGGGAATGAGCAGTTCTTC

cdr3_length: 15
d_call: TRBD1
v_call: TRBV6-1
clone_size: -
j_call: TRBJ2-7
cdr3_aa: CASRGTGGPTYEQYF
cdr3_nt: TGTGCCAGCAGAGGGACAGGGGGACCCACCTACGAGCAGTACTTC

cdr3_length: 14
d_call: -
v_call: TRBV4-1
clone_size: -
j_call: TRBJ1-4
cdr3_aa: CASSPTTTNEKLFF
cdr3_nt: TGCGCCAGCAGCCCGACAACAACTAATGAAAAACTGTTTTTT

cdr3_length: 15
d_call: -
v_call: TRBV5-1
clone_size: -
j_call: TRBJ1-4
cdr3_aa: CASSLEPVKTEKLFF
cdr3_nt: TGCGCCAGCAGCTTGGAACCAGTTAAAACCGAAAAACTGTTTTTT

cdr3_length: 14
d_call: -
v_call: TRBV5-1
clone_size: -
j_call: TRBJ1-1
cdr3_aa: CASSRPESDTEAFF
cdr3_nt: TGCGCCAGCAGCCGTCCGGAGTCGGACACTGAAGCTTTCTTT

cdr3_length: 15
d_call: -
v_call: TRBV11-2
clone_size: -
j_call: TRBJ2-2
cdr3_aa: CASSLPQGFSGELFF
cdr3_nt: TGTGCCAGCAGTCTCCCTCAAGGATTCTCCGGGGAGCTGTTTTTT

cdr3_length: 11
d_call: -
v_call: TRBV30
clone_size: -
j_call: TRBJ2-7
cdr3_aa: CAWSGSHEQYF
cdr3_nt: TGTGCCTGGAGCGGGAGCCACGAGCAGTACTTC

cdr3_length: 14
d_call: TRBD1
v_call: TRBV10-3
clone_size: -
j_call: TRBJ2-7
cdr3_aa: CAIRTGQPRGEQYF
cdr3_nt: TGTGCCATCAGAACGGGACAGCCTAGGGGCGAGCAGTACTTC

cdr3_length: 15
d_call: -
v_call: TRBV28
clone_size: once
j_call: TRBJ1-1
cdr3_aa: CASSIPGHMNTEAFF
cdr3_nt: TGTGCCAGCAGCATCCCGGGACACATGAACACTGAAGCTTTCTTT

cdr3_length: 13
d_call: TRBD1
v_call: TRBV5-4
clone_size: -
j_call: TRBJ2-5
cdr3_aa: CASSLQGAETQYF
cdr3_nt: TGTGCCAGCAGCTTACAGGGGGCAGAGACCCAGTACTTC

cdr3_length: 13
d_call: -
v_call: TRBV7-2
clone_size: -
j_call: TRBJ1-5
cdr3_aa: CASSLRGEQPQHF
cdr3_nt: TGTGCCAGCAGCTTACGGGGGGAACAGCCCCAGCATTTT

cdr3_length: 16
d_call: TRBD1
v_call: TRBV5-5
clone_size: -
j_call: TRBJ2-1
cdr3_aa: CASNSMTGGSYNEQFF
cdr3_nt: TGTGCCAGCAACTCAATGACAGGGGGCTCCTACAATGAGCAGTTCTTC

cdr3_length: 17
d_call: TRBD2
v_call: TRBV19
clone_size: -
j_call: TRBJ2-1
cdr3_aa: CASSRGFASGTYNEQFF
cdr3_nt: TGTGCCAGTAGTAGGGGGTTTGCTAGCGGCACCTACAATGAGCAGTTCTTC

cdr3_length: 13
d_call: TRBD2
v_call: TRBV2
clone_size: once
j_call: TRBJ2-3
cdr3_aa: CASSELLGTNMYF
cdr3_nt: TGTGCCAGCAGTGAATTACTTGGGACTAATATGTATTTT

cdr3_length: 16
d_call: -
v_call: TRBV11-2
clone_size: -
j_call: TRBJ2-4
cdr3_aa: CASSQTRIGTKNIQYF
cdr3_nt: TGTGCCAGCAGCCAAACCCGCATCGGAACCAAAAACATTCAGTACTTC

cdr3_length: 16
d_call: -
v_call: TRBV19
clone_size: -
j_call: TRBJ1-5
cdr3_aa: CASSIMSGSVNQPQHF
cdr3_nt: TGTGCCAGTAGTATTATGTCAGGGTCGGTCAATCAGCCCCAGCATTTT

cdr3_length: 15
d_call: -
v_call: TRBV18
clone_size: -
j_call: TRBJ2-3
cdr3_aa: CASSRGGTLADTQYF
cdr3_nt: TGTGCCAGCTCACGAGGGGGTACTTTGGCAGATACGCAGTATTTT

cdr3_length: 14
d_call: -
v_call: TRBV7-8
clone_size: -
j_call: TRBJ2-2
cdr3_aa: CASSRDKNTGELFF
cdr3_nt: TGTGCCAGCAGCCGGGACAAAAACACCGGGGAGCTGTTTTTT

cdr3_length: 15
d_call: TRBD1
v_call: TRBV5-6
clone_size: -
j_call: TRBJ1-6
cdr3_aa: CASSLQDREGSPLHF
cdr3_nt: TGTGCCAGCAGCTTACAGGACAGGGAGGGTTCCCCCCTCCACTTT

cdr3_length: 12
d_call: -
v_call: TRBV28
clone_size: -
j_call: TRBJ1-2
cdr3_aa: CASSRGFYGYTF
cdr3_nt: TGTGCCAGCAGCAGGGGATTCTATGGCTACACCTTC

cdr3_length: 15
d_call: -
v_call: TRBV15
clone_size: -
j_call: TRBJ2-5
cdr3_aa: CATSRDLPGQETQYF
cdr3_nt: TGTGCCACCAGCAGAGATCTACCAGGGCAAGAGACCCAGTACTTC

cdr3_length: 13
d_call: -
v_call: TRBV29-1
clone_size: -
j_call: TRBJ2-1
cdr3_aa: CSVEGAGYNEQFF
cdr3_nt: TGCAGCGTTGAAGGGGCAGGGTACAATGAGCAGTTCTTC

cdr3_length: 16
d_call: TRBD1
v_call: TRBV28
clone_size: -
j_call: TRBJ1-4
cdr3_aa: CASRPGQFVSNEKLFF
cdr3_nt: TGTGCCAGCAGACCGGGACAGTTCGTATCTAATGAAAAACTGTTTTTT

cdr3_length: 14
d_call: TRBD1
v_call: TRBV10-2
clone_size: -
j_call: TRBJ2-2
cdr3_aa: CASKGALWGGELFF
cdr3_nt: TGCGCCAGCAAGGGGGCTCTCTGGGGCGGGGAGCTGTTTTTT

cdr3_length: 15
d_call: -
v_call: TRBV5-1
clone_size: -
j_call: TRBJ2-7
cdr3_aa: CASSLAGANSYEQYF
cdr3_nt: TGCGCCAGCAGCCTAGCAGGGGCGAACTCCTACGAGCAGTACTTC

cdr3_length: 17
d_call: TRBD1
v_call: TRBV23-1
clone_size: -
j_call: TRBJ1-2
cdr3_aa: CASQVGTGTEANYGYTF
cdr3_nt: TGCGCCAGCCAAGTCGGGACAGGGACGGAAGCTAACTATGGCTACACCTTC

cdr3_length: 17
d_call: TRBD1
v_call: TRBV9
clone_size: -
j_call: TRBJ2-3
cdr3_aa: CASSGTSGTGPSDTQYF
cdr3_nt: TGTGCCAGCAGCGGGACTTCCGGGACAGGGCCCTCAGATACGCAGTATTTT

cdr3_length: 19
d_call: TRBD2
v_call: TRBV18
clone_size: -
j_call: TRBJ2-1
cdr3_aa: CASSPPGLAGGPSYNEQFF
cdr3_nt: TGTGCCAGCTCACCACCGGGACTAGCGGGAGGGCCTTCCTACAATGAGCAGTTCTTC

cdr3_length: 16
d_call: -
v_call: TRBV5-6
clone_size: -
j_call: TRBJ2-4
cdr3_aa: CASSFEQGGGKNIQYF
cdr3_nt: TGTGCCAGCAGCTTTGAACAGGGAGGAGGCAAAAACATTCAGTACTTC

cdr3_length: 15
d_call: TRBD1
v_call: TRBV7-8
clone_size: -
j_call: TRBJ2-5
cdr3_aa: CASSLLQGSQETQYF
cdr3_nt: TGTGCCAGCAGCTTATTACAGGGGTCGCAAGAGACCCAGTACTTC

cdr3_length: 12
d_call: -
v_call: TRBV13
clone_size: -
j_call: TRBJ2-5
cdr3_aa: CASSLSAETQYF
cdr3_nt: TGTGCCAGCAGCCTTAGCGCAGAGACCCAGTACTTC

cdr3_length: 16
d_call: TRBD1
v_call: TRBV7-8
clone_size: -
j_call: TRBJ2-7
cdr3_aa: CASSFTWDRPTYEQYF
cdr3_nt: TGTGCCAGCAGCTTCACTTGGGACAGACCGACCTACGAGCAGTACTTC

cdr3_length: 17
d_call: TRBD2
v_call: TRBV4-1
clone_size: -
j_call: TRBJ2-5
cdr3_aa: CASSHTTKGAGGETQYF
cdr3_nt: TGCGCCAGCAGCCACACCACAAAGGGGGCGGGAGGGGAGACCCAGTACTTC

cdr3_length: 14
d_call: -
v_call: TRBV10-1
clone_size: -
j_call: TRBJ2-3
cdr3_aa: CASSESISGDTQYF
cdr3_nt: TGCGCCAGCAGTGAATCTATCTCTGGGGATACGCAGTATTTT

cdr3_length: 18
d_call: -
v_call: TRBV4-1
clone_size: -
j_call: TRBJ1-5
cdr3_aa: CASSQESTAVNSNQPQHF
cdr3_nt: TGCGCCAGCAGCCAAGAATCCACGGCGGTCAATAGCAATCAGCCCCAGCATTTT

cdr3_length: 11
d_call: -
v_call: TRBV28
clone_size: -
j_call: TRBJ2-7
cdr3_aa: CASSFGLEQYF
cdr3_nt: TGTGCCAGCAGTTTTGGCCTGGAGCAGTACTTC